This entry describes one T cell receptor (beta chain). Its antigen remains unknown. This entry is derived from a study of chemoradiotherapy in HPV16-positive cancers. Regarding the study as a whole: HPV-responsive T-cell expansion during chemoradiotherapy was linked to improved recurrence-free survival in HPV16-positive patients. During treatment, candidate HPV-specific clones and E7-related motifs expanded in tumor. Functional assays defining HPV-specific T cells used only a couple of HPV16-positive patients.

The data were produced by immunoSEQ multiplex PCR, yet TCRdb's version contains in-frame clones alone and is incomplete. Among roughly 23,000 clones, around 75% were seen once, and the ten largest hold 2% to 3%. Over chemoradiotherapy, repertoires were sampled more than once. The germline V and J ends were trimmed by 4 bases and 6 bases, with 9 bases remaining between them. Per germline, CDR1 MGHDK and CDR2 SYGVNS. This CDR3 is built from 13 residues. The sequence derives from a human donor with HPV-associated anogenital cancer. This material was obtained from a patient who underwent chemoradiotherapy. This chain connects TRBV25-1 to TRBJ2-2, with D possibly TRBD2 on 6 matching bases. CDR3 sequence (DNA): TGTGCCAGCAGTGGGGGGGTGGCCGGGGAGCTGTTTTTT. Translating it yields CASSGGVAGELFF. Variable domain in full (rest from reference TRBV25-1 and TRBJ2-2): EADIYQTPRYLVIGTGKKITLECSQTMGHDKMYWYQQDPGMELHLIHYSYGVNSTEKGDLSSESTVSRIRTEHFPLTLESARPSHTSQYLCASSGGVAGELFFGEGSRLTVL.